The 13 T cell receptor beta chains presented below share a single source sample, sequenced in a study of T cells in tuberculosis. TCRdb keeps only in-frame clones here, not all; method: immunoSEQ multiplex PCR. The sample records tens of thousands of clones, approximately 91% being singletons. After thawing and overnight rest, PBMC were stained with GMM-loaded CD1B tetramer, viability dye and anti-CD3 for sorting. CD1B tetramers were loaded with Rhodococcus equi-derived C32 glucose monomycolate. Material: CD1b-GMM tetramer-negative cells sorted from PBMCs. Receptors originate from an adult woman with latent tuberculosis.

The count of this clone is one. CDR3 nucleotides: TGTGCCAGCAGCTTAGCCGGGGGGGAATCAGTCTACGAGCAGTACTTC. Translating gives CASSLAGGESVYEQYF. The chain recombines TRBV11-2 with TRBJ2-7; 8 positions match TRBD2. The CDR3 has 16 residues. The germline gives CDR1 SGHAT, CDR2 FQNNGV. The V and J ends lost 1 base and 3 bases, in that order; junction bases with no gene match: 8.

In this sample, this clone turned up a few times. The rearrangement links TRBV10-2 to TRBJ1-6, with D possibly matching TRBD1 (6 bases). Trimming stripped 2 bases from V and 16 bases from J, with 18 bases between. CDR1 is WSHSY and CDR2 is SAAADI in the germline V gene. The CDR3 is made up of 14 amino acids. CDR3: CASSERDLKGGLHF. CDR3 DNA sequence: TGCGCCAGCAGTGAGCGAGACTTAAAGGGGGGGCTCCACTTT.

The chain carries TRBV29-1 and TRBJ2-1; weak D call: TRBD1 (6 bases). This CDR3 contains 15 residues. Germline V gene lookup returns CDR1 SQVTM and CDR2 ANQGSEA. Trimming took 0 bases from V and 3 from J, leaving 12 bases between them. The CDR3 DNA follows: TGCAGCGTTGAAGATCCCAGGGGTTACTACAATGAGCAGTTCTTC. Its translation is CSVEDPRGYYNEQFF.

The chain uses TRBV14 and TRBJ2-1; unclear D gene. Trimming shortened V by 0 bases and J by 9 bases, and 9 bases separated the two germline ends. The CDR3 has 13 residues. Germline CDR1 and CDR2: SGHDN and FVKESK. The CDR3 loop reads CASSQEAIGEQFF. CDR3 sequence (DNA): TGTGCCAGCAGCCAAGAGGCCATTGGTGAGCAGTTCTTC. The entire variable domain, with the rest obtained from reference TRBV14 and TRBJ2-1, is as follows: EAGVTQFPSHSVIEKGQTVTLRCDPISGHDNLYWYRRVMGKEIKFLLHFVKESKQDESGMPNNRFLAERTGGTYSTLKVQPAELEDSGVYFCASSQEAIGEQFFGPGTRLTVL.

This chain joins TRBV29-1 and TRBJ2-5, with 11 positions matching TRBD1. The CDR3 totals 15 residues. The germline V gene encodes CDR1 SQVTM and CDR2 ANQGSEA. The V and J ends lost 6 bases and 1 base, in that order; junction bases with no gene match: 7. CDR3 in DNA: TGCAGCGTCGACGGGACAGGGGGTTTCCAAGAGACCCAGTACTTC. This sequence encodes CSVDGTGGFQETQYF.

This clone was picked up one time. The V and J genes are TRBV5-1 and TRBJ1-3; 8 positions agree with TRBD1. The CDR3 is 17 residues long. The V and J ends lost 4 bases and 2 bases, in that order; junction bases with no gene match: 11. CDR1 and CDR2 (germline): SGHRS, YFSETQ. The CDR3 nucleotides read TGCGCCAGCAGCCGCACATTACGACAGGGGACTGGAAACACCATATATTTT. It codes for CASSRTLRQGTGNTIYF.

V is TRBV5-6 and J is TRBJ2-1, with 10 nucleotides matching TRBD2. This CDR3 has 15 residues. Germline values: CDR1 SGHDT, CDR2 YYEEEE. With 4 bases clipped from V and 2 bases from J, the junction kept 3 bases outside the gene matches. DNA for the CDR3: TGTGCCAGCAGCGGAGCGGGGGGGACCTACAATGAGCAGTTCTTC. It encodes CASSGAGGTYNEQFF.

The CDR3 spells CASSWGGRGFLETQYF. The CDR3 bases are TGTGCCAGCAGCTGGGGAGGGAGGGGATTCTTAGAGACCCAGTACTTC. The chain employs TRBV11-2 and TRBJ2-5; 7 nucleotides line up with TRBD2. CDR3 length: 16 amino acids. J was trimmed by 4 bases and V by 4 bases; bases with no gene match: 12. Germline V lookup: CDR1 SGHAT, CDR2 FQNNGV.

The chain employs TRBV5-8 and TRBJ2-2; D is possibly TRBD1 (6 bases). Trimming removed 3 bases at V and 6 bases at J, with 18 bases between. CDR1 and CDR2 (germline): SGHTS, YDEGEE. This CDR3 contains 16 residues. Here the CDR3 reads CASSSRGHRVPGELFF. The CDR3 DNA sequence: TGTGCCAGCAGCTCCCGGGGCCACAGGGTACCCGGGGAGCTGTTTTTT.

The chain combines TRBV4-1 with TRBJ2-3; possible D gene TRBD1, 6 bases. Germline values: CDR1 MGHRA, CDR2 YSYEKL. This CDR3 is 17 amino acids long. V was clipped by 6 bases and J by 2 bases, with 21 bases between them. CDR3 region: CASSLAGAQNPTDTQYF. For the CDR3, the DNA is TGCGCCAGCAGTCTGGCAGGGGCCCAGAACCCCACAGATACGCAGTATTTT.

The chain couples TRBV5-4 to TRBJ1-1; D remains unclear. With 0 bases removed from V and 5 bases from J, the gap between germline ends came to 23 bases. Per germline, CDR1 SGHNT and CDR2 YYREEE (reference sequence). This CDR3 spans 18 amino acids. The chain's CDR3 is CASSLGRNSGLGWTEAFF. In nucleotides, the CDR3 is TGTGCCAGCAGCTTGGGAAGGAACAGCGGATTGGGTTGGACTGAAGCTTTCTTT.

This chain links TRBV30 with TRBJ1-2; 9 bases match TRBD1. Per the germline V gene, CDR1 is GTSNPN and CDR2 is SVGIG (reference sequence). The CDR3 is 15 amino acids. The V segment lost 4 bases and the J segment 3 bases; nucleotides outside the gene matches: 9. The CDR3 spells CAWTRDRVTDYGYTF. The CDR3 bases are TGTGCCTGGACGCGGGACAGGGTCACGGACTATGGCTACACCTTC.

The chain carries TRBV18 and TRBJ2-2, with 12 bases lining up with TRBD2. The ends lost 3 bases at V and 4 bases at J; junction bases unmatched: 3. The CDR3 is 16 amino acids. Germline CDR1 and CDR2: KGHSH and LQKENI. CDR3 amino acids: CASSPSGLAGTGELFF. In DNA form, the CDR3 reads TGTGCCAGCTCACCGTCGGGACTAGCGGGCACCGGGGAGCTGTTTTTT. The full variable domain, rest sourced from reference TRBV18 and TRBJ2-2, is NAGVMQNPRHLVRRRGQEARLRCSPMKGHSHVYWYRQLPEEGLKFMVYLQKENIIDESGMPKERFSAEFPKEGPSILRIQQVVRGDSAAYFCASSPSGLAGTGELFFGEGSRLTVL.